This T cell receptor beta chain was obtained from a study of response to subunit inactivated influenza vaccine. Remarks on this clonotype: Its antigen is as yet unknown.

The CDR3 totals 14 residues. Trimming at V came to 3 bases and at J to 4 bases, leaving 6 bases not matched to a gene. TCRdb fed the RT-PCR reads into MiXCR, producing one record per CDR3 protein. The table records some 600,000 distinct CDR3 sequences, 14% of them present only once. General study results and limits: New T cells are recruited in small numbers by each seasonal influenza vaccination, according to the authors' suggestion.

V and J are TRBV12-3 or TRBV12-4 and TRBJ2-7; 7 positions match TRBD1. The source material was PBMCs from blood, sampled roughly 15 days before vaccination. The source is a man aged 45-65 years who received an inactivated influenza vaccine. In DNA form, the CDR3 reads TGTGCCAGCAGTTTGGGGCTGACAGGGTACGAGCAGTACTTC. Protein product: CASSLGLTGYEQYF.